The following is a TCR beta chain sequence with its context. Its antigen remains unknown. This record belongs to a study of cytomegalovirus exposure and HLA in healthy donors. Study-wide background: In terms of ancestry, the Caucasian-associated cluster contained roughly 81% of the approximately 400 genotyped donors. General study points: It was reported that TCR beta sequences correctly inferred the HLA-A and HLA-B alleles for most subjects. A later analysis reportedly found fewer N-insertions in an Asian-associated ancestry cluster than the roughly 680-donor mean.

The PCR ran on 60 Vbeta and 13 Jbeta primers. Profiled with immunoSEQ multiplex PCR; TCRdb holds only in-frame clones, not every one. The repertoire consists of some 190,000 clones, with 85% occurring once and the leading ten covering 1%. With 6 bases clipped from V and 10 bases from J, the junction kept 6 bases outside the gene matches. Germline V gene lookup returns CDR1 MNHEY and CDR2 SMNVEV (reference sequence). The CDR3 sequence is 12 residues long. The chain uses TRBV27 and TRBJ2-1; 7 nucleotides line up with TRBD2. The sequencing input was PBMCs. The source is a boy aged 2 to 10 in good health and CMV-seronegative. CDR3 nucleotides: TGTGCCAGCAGCACCGGGACTAAAGAGCAGTTCTTC. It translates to CASSTGTKEQFF.